This note documents a single T cell receptor (beta chain) sequence. The data originate from a study of blood T cell repertoires in COVID-19. The germline CDR1 and CDR2 sequences are SGHVS and FNYEAQ. Trimming took off 10 bases at V and 3 bases at J, with 9 bases between the two ends. This CDR3 has 11 residues. Method: immunoSEQ multiplex PCR; TCRdb's copy keeps in-frame clones and lacks some. Of over 250,000 clones listed, about 89% are singletons. The clonotype comes from a middle-aged woman who had recovered from COVID-19. Sequencing input: peripheral blood. The rearrangement joins TRBV7-6 to TRBJ1-2, with D unclear. This CDR3 reads CATPGDYGYTF. The CDR3 DNA reads as TGTGCCACGCCGGGAGACTATGGCTACACCTTC.